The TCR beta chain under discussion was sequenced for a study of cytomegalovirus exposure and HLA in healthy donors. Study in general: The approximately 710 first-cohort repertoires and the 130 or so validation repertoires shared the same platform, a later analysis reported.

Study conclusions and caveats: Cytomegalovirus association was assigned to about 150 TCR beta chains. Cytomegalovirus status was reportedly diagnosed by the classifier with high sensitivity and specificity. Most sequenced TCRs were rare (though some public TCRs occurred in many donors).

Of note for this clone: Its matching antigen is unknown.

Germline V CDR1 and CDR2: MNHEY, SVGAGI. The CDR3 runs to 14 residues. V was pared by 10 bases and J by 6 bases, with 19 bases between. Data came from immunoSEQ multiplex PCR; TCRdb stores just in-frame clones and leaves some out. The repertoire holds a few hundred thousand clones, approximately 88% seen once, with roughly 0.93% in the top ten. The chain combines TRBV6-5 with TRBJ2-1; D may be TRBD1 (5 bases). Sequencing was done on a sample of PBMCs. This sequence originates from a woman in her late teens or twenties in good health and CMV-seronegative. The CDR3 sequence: CATKTEPVSNEQFF. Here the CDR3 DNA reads TGTGCCACAAAGACAGAACCCGTTTCCAATGAGCAGTTCTTC.